This T cell receptor beta chain emerged from a study of CD8 T cells in Susac syndrome. Random hexamers were used to reverse transcribe an amount of about 0.45 to 1 ug RNA. TCRdb ran MiXCR on the immunoSEQ multiplex PCR reads and lists one entry per CDR3 protein. This sample has 130,000 or so distinct CDR3 sequences, with over 90% found just once. Germline V lookup: CDR1 SGHDN, CDR2 FVKESK. The V end was cut by 1 base, the J end by 6 bases, with 10 bases between. The CDR3 consists of 14 residues. Susac syndrome patients met recently defined diagnostic criteria for definite or probable disease. J is TRBJ2-1 and V is TRBV14; maybe TRBD2 (6 bases). The sequencing input was CD4+ T cells from PBMCs. This clonotype was obtained from a human donor with Susac syndrome. The CDR3 coding sequence is TGTGCCAGCAGCCAAGGGACGCGGGGCAATGAGCAGTTCTTC. This translates into CASSQGTRGNEQFF. The full variable domain, completed using reference TRBV14 and TRBJ2-1, is EAGVTQFPSHSVIEKGQTVTLRCDPISGHDNLYWYRRVMGKEIKFLLHFVKESKQDESGMPNNRFLAERTGGTYSTLKVQPAELEDSGVYFCASSQGTRGNEQFFGPGTRLTVL.